This T cell receptor beta chain emerged from a study of CD8+CD57+ T cells in acquired aplastic anemia. Whole-study results and caveats: In common between the patients and the controls were approximately 28 CD8+ CDR3 sequences.

By flow cytometry, patients selected for sequencing had shown an expansion of CD8+CD57+ cells. Among the patients, all had severe acquired aplastic anemia. About this clonotype: Its antigen is unidentified.

According to the study, genomic DNA was the template for TCR beta VDJ and CDR3 profiling. Each CDR3 protein is one row after TCRdb ran MiXCR on the reads. Of some 140,000 distinct CDR3 sequences listed, about 54% are singletons. Between the trimmed V and J ends, which lost 6 bases and 3 bases, there was a span of 11 bases. Germline CDR1 is SGHTA and CDR2 is FQGTGA. The CDR3 spans 13 residues. This TCR came from a human donor with aplastic anemia. J is TRBJ2-5 and V is TRBV7-3, with a weak D call TRBD1 (5 bases). Material: sorted CD4+, CD8+, or CD8+CD57+ T cells (not recorded which) from PBMCs. CDR3 in amino acids: CASSRSTEETQYF. CDR3 bases: TGTGCCAGCAGTCGATCGACAGAAGAGACCCAGTACTTC.